The present T cell receptor beta chain was sequenced within a study of graft-versus-host responses after intestinal transplantation. Study-wide context: Multivisceral, liver-intestinal, or isolated intestinal grafts went to recipients. Recipients uniformly received anti-thymocyte globulin induction, followed by tacrolimus and steroids for around 3 years. Study-level points and caveats: High graft-versus-host to host-versus-graft clonal ratios were seen in allografts of patients with graft-donor T cell macrochimerism. Recipient-marrow GvH clones were detected, some having first appeared in ileum or blood.

The CDR3 has 13 amino acids. Germline-derived CDR1 and CDR2 are KGHSH and LQKENI. V trimming: 3 bases; J trimming: 5 bases; junction bases outside the gene matches: 3. TCRdb keeps only in-frame clones here, not all; method: immunoSEQ multiplex PCR. The table lists 70,000 to 100,000 clones, approximately 88% of them singletons, with around 0.35% in the top ten. This clone appeared once. Its antigen remains unknown. This chain joins TRBV18 and TRBJ1-1; 7 nucleotides agree with TRBD1. The material sequenced was unstimulated CD4+ T cells sorted from spleen or lymph node cells, taken before intestinal transplant. The sequence was obtained from a human donor who received an intestinal transplant. CDR3 coding DNA: TGTGCCAGCTCACCCACAGGGGAGACTGAAGCTTTCTTT. Protein: CASSPTGETEAFF.